The entry below describes one T cell receptor beta chain. Additional DNA sequences in this sample encode the identical CDR3. This specimen belongs to a study of blood T cell repertoires in COVID-19. Overall study: Acute and convalescent COVID-19 samples came from the United States, Italy and Spain.

TCRdb keeps only in-frame clones here, not all; method: immunoSEQ multiplex PCR. Found here are about 410,000 clones, about 92% of them singletons; the top ten hold approximately 0.65%. Enrollees, roughly 18 to 90 years old, lived in 25 or so US areas. Clinical histories supplied by participants themselves formed the basis of cohort assignment. Two consecutive negative NP/OP PCR tests, clearance, or resolved symptoms defined Cohort 3 recovery. Trimming pared 0 bases from V and 4 bases from J, leaving 5 bases between. The germline V gene has CDR1 KGHSH and CDR2 LQKENI. The CDR3 contains 13 residues. Input material: PBMCs or T cells enriched from blood (not recorded which). V is TRBV18 and J is TRBJ2-3; D not certain. The origin of this receptor is a man aged 18 to 30 who had recovered from COVID-19. DNA for the CDR3: TGTGCCAGCTCACCACCGGGCGCAGATACGCAGTATTTT. Amino acids: CASSPPGADTQYF.